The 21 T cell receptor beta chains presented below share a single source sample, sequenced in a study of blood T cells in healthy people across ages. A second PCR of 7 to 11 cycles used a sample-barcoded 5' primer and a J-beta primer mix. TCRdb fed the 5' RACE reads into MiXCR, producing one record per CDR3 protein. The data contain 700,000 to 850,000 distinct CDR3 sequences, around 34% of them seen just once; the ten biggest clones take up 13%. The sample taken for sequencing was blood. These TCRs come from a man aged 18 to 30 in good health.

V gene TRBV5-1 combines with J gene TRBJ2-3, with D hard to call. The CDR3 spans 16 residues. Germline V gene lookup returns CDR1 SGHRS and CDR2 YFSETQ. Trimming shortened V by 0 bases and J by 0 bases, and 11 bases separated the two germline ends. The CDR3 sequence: CASSLVGSRSTDTQYF. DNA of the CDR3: TGCGCCAGCAGCTTGGTAGGCTCCCGGAGCACAGATACGCAGTATTTT.

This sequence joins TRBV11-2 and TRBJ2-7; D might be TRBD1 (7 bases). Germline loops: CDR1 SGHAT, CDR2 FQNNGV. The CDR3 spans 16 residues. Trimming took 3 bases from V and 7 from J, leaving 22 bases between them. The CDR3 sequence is CASSFPSGGPSYEQYF. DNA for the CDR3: TGTGCCAGCAGCTTCCCCTCAGGGGGGCCGTCGTATGAGCAGTACTTC.

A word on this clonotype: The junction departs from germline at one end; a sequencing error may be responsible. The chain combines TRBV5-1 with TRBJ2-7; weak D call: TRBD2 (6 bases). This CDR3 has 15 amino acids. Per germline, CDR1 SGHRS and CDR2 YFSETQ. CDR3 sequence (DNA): TGCGCCAGCAGCTCCACCGGGACTCCTTCCTACGGGCAGTACTTC. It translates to CASSSTGTPSYGQYF.

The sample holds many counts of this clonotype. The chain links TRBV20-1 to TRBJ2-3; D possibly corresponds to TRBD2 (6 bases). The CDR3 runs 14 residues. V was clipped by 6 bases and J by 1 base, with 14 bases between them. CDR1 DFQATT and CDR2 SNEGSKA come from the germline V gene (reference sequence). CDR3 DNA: TGCAGTGCCAAGGGACTGTGGGGCACAGATACGCAGTATTTT. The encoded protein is CSAKGLWGTDTQYF.

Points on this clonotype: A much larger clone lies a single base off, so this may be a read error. For the CDR3, the DNA is TGCAGCGGATCAGTTCGCGATCAGCCCCAGCATTTT. Translation gives CSGSVRDQPQHF. This rearrangement joins TRBV29-1 to TRBJ1-5; D is ambiguous. V lost 7 bases and J 5 bases, leaving 12 bases between the germline ends. The CDR3 has 12 residues. The germline V gene has CDR1 SQVTM and CDR2 ANQGSEA. Based on the CDR3 plus reference TRBV29-1 and TRBJ1-5, the full variable domain is SAVISQKPSRDICQRGTSLTIQCQVDSQVTMMFWYRQQPGQSLTLIATANQGSEATYESGFVIDKFPISRPNLTFSTLTVSNMSPEDSSIYLCSGSVRDQPQHFGDGTRLSIL.

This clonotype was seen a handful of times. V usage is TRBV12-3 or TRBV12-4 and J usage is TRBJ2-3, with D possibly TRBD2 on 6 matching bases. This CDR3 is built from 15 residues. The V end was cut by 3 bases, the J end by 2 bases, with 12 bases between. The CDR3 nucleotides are TGTGCCAGCAGTTTGACGGGGGACCCCACAGATACGCAGTATTTT. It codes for CASSLTGDPTDTQYF.

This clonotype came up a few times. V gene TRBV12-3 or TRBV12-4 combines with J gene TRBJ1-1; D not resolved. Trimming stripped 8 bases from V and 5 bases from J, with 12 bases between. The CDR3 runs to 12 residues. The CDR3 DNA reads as TGTGCCAGCTTTATGGCGGGTACTGAAGCTTTCTTT. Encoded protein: CASFMAGTEAFF.

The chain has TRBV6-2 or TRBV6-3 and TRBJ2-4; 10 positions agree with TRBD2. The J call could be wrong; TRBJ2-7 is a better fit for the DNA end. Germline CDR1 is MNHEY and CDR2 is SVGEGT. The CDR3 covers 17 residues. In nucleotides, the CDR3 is TGTGCCAGCAGTTATGTGGTTGGTAGGACTAGCGGCGTCGAGCAGTACTTC. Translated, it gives CASSYVVGRTSGVEQYF.

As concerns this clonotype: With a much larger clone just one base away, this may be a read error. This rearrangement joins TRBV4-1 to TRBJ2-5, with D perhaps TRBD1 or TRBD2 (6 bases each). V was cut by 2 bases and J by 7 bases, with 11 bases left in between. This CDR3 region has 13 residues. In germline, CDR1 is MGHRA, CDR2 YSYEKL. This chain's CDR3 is CASSQWKGGTQYF. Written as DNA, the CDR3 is TGCGCCAGCAGCCAATGGAAGGGGGGGACCCAGTACTTC.

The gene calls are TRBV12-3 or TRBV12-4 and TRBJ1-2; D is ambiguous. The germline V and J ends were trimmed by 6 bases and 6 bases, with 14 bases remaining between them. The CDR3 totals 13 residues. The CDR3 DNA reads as TGTGCCAGCAGACGTATGACGGCGGATGGCTACACCTTC. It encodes CASRRMTADGYTF.

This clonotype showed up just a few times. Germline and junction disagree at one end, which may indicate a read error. The CDR3 bases are TGTGCCAGCAGCCCCCAAGGACATAGGAACACTGAAGTTTTCTTT. Its translation is CASSPQGHRNTEVFF. V and J are TRBV9 and TRBJ1-1, with D possibly TRBD1 on 5 matching bases. Germline V gives CDR1 SGDLS, CDR2 YYNGEE. CDR3 length: 15 residues.

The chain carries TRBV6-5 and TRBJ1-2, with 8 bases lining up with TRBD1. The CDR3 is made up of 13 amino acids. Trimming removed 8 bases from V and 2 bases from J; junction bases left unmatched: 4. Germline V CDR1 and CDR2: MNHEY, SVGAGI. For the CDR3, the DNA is TGTGCCAGCGGACAGGGTAGAAACTATGGCTACACCTTC. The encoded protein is CASGQGRNYGYTF.

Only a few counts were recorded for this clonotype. The CDR3 loop is CASSVTGLSYEQYF. The CDR3 region has the DNA TGTGCCAGCAGCGTCACAGGCCTTTCCTACGAGCAGTACTTC. The chain recombines TRBV9 with TRBJ2-7; a possible D gene is TRBD1 (5 bases). Germline lookup yields CDR1 SGDLS and CDR2 YYNGEE. The CDR3 extends over 14 amino acids. Trimming removed 2 bases from V and 1 base from J, with 10 bases in between.

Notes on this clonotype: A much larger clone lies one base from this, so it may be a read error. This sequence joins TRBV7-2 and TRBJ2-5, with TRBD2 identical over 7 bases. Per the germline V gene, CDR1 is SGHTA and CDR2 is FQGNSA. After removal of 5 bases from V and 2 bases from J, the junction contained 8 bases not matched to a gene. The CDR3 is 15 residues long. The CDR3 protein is CASSRSGTRQETQYF. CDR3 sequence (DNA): TGTGCCAGCAGCCGCAGCGGGACGCGGCAAGAGACCCAGTACTTC.

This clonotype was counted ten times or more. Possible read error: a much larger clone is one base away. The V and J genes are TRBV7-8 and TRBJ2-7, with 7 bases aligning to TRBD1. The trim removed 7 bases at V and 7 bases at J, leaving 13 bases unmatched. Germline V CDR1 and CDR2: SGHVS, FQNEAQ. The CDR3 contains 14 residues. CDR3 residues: CASTPRGRYNEQYF. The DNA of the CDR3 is TGTGCCAGCACCCCAAGGGGGCGGTACAATGAGCAGTACTTC.

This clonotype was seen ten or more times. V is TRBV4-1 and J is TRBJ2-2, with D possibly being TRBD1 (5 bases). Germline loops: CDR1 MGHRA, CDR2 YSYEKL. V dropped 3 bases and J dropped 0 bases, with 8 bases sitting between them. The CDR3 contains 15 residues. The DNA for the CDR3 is TGCGCCAGCAGCCACCAGGGATCGAACACCGGGGAGCTGTTTTTT. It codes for CASSHQGSNTGELFF.

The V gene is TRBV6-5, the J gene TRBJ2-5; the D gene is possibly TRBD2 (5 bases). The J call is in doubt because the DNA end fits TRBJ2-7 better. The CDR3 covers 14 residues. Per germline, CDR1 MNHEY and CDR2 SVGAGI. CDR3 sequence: CASSYSGAEYEQYF. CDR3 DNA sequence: TGTGCCAGCAGTTACTCAGGAGCGGAGTACGAGCAGTACTTC.

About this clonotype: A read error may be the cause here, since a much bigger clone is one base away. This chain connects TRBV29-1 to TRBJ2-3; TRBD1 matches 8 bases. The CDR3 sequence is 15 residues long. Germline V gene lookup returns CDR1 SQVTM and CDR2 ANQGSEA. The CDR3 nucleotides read TGCGGCAAACTCGGAGGGCAGGGGGCTTCAGATACGCAGTATTTT. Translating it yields CGKLGGQGASDTQYF.

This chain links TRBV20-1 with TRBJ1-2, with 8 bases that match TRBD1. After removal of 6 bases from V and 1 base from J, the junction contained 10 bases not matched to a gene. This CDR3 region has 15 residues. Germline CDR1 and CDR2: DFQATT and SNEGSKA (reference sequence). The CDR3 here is CSAPQGAGLNYGYTF. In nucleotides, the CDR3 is TGCAGTGCCCCCCAGGGGGCGGGGCTTAACTATGGCTACACCTTC.

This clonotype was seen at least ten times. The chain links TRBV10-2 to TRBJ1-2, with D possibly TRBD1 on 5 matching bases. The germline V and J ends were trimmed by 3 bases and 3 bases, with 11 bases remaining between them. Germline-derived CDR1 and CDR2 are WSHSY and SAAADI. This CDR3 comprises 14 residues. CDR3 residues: CASSDGQGYYGYTF. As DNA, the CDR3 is TGCGCCAGCAGTGATGGGCAGGGCTACTATGGCTACACCTTC.

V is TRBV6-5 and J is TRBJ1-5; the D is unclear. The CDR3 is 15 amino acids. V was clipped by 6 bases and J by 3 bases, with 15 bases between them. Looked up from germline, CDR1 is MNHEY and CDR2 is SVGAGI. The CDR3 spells CASRIHGGANQPQHF. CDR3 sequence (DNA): TGTGCCAGCAGGATCCACGGCGGTGCCAATCAGCCCCAGCATTTT.